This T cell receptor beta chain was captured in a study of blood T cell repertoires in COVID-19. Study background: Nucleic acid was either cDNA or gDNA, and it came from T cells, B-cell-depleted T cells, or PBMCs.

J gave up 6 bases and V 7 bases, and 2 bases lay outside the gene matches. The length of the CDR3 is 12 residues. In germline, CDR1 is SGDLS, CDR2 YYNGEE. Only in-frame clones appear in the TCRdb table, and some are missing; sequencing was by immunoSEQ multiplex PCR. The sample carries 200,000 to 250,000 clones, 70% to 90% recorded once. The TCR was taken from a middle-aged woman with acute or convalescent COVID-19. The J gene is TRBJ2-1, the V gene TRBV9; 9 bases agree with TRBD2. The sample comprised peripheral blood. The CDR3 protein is CASAGGGNEQFF. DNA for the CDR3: TGTGCCAGCGCGGGAGGGGGCAATGAGCAGTTCTTC.